This TCR beta chain emerged from a study of cytomegalovirus exposure and HLA in healthy donors. As for the study in general: It was reported in a later analysis that the same platform had been used for the 120 validation repertoires as for the roughly 670 first-cohort repertoires.

Donors came from a validation cohort of over 100 subjects, distinct from the first 666-subject cohort. The junction had 7 bases not matched to a gene; V was cut back by 7 bases and J by 2 bases. This CDR3 has 14 residues. Germline V CDR1 and CDR2: MNHNS, SASEGT. The data were produced by immunoSEQ multiplex PCR, yet TCRdb's version contains in-frame clones alone and is incomplete. The sample includes 250,000 to 400,000 clones, around 90% of them seen just once. The clonotype was recovered from a man under 40 in good health and CMV-seronegative. The sequencing input was PBMCs. The chain is built from TRBV6-1 and TRBJ2-7; 8 bases align to TRBD1. The CDR3 sequence: CASIGTGLTYEQYF. The CDR3 DNA is TGTGCCAGCATAGGGACAGGTCTCACCTACGAGCAGTACTTC.